This T cell receptor (beta chain) was documented in a study of T cell repertoires in cytomegalovirus infection. Via MiXCR, TCRdb re-called the reads, giving one row per CDR3 protein. The sample carries tens of thousands of distinct CDR3 sequences, about a fifth recorded once. V was pared by 10 bases and J by 3 bases, with 13 bases between. Germline CDR1 MNHEY, CDR2 SVGEGT. CDR3 length equals 13 residues. As for this clonotype: Its antigen remains unidentified.

This rearrangement joins TRBV6-2 or TRBV6-3 to TRBJ2-1; tentative D call: TRBD1 (6 bases). Specimen: CD8+ T cells from cultured PBMCs, collected from culture after CMV antigen stimulation. The sequence derives from a human donor in good health (CMV status not recorded). Some clones in this sample may be carry-over from other donors' samples. The CDR3 reads CAISQGLYNEQFF. DNA for the CDR3: TGTGCCATCTCCCAGGGGCTCTACAATGAGCAGTTCTTC.